Described below is a single T cell receptor beta chain sequence and its context. No antigen is known for it. Nothing much larger sits one base from this clone, and base qualities are not available. The trim is 3 bases for V and 0 bases for J, with a gap of 9 bases between the germline ends. The CDR3 contains 15 residues, cysteine and phenylalanine counted. This entry keeps only the CDR3 DNA: 45 bases, framed from base 1. CDR1 MDHEN and CDR2 SYDVKM are derived from the germline V gene. Each collaborating institution followed its own protocols to collect whole blood in K2EDTA tubes. For TCRbeta analysis, collaborators shipped samples in one of three forms: frozen whole blood, isolated PBMCs, or DNA extracted from either of those sample types. This record belongs to a study of blood T cell repertoires in COVID-19 (dated by TCRdb to about 2020). Context from the whole study: Samples covering the acute and convalescent phases of COVID-19 were provided by collaborators in the United States, Italy and Spain. The prospective study material was composed of cDNA or gDNA derived from T cells, B-cell-depleted T cells, or PBMCs. Deeply sampled blood TCRbeta repertoires from subjects exposed to, actively infected with, or recovered from COVID-19 were included in the dataset. The repertoires were made available in a free public database intended to serve as a resource for research on the immune response to SARS-CoV-2. Samples were obtained from the ongoing ImmuneRACE study (first 160 participants) and from 1,254 subjects provided by 6 global collaborators. The sample metadata nearly always contained a de-identified subject ID, COVID-19 status, age in years and sex. Where available, HLA class I and class II types were taken from metadata supplied by the sample provider and were not determined by assay-based typing. Study-level results and caveats: The quantity of clinical and demographic metadata differed by source and by participant and was supplied without curation.

The immunoSEQ Assay, a bias-controlled multiplex PCR, was used to amplify TCRbeta CDR3 regions from genomic DNA. Per the source publication's procedure: The number of nucleated cells in each sample was estimated from the amplification of reference gene primers within the assay. To quantify the absolute abundance of each unique TCRbeta CDR3 rearrangement, sequence reads were collapsed and filtered. For each sample, productive Simpson clonality was calculated as the square root of Simpson's diversity index across productive rearrangements. This is the immuneACCESS table as TCRdb keeps it, with only in-frame sequences that have V and J called. A part of the clones is gone; compared with another copy, unresolved V genes explain less than half, and the rest is unexplained. V, J and clone size reflect that table, while D and trimming were determined from the DNA. The sample yields 59,000 or so clones; over 75% were counted once. The top ten constitute roughly 6.9% of the sample.

The sample consisted of peripheral blood. This receptor was obtained from a man aged 55 to 70 with acute or convalescent COVID-19. The rearranged chain carries TRBV28 and TRBJ1-5; the D gene is perhaps TRBD1, on 5 matching bases. In nucleotides, the sequence is TGTGCCAGCAGTTTTTTAGGGGATAGCAATCAGCCCCAGCATTTT. Translated, it gives CASSFLGDSNQPQHF.